The clone carrying this T cell receptor (beta chain) showed up many times. Its antigen is not known. The record originates from a study of metastatic and nonmetastatic thyroid tumors. Study-wide results and caveats: Significantly greater TCR beta diversity was reportedly found in malignant thyroid tumors than in benign nodules (in blood and tumor).

From the PCR reads, TCRdb re-called clones with MiXCR. The sample has tens of thousands of clones; about 12% are singletons. Among the patients, none had received any treatment before thyroid surgery. Germline values: CDR1 LNHDA, CDR2 SQIVND (reference sequence). The CDR3 sequence is 15 residues long. V lost 2 bases and J 0 bases, leaving 8 bases between the germline ends. The genes are TRBV19 and TRBJ2-1, with a possible D match to TRBD2 (6 bases). The sequencing sample was made of blood. This TCR came from a female donor with papillary thyroid cancer or a benign thyroid nodule (not recorded which). Some clones in this sample may be carry-over from other donors' samples. CDR3 sequence (DNA): TGTGCCAGTAGTATAAGGAGGGTCTCCTACAATGAGCAGTTCTTC. As protein: CASSIRRVSYNEQFF.